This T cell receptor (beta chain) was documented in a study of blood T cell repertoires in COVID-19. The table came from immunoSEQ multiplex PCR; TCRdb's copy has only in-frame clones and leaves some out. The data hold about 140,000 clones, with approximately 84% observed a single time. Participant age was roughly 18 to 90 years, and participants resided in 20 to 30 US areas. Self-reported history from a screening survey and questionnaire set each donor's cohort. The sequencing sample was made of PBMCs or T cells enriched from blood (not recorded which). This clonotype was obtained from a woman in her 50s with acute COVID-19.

The CDR3 sequence: CASSIQGGRDGEQYF. CDR3 coding DNA: TGTGCCAGCAGCATCCAGGGCGGGAGGGACGGCGAGCAGTACTTC. The chain couples TRBV7-2 to TRBJ2-7, with 9 bases aligning to TRBD2. The CDR3 has 15 residues. Germline-derived CDR1 and CDR2 are SGHTA and FQGNSA. Germline trimming cut 5 bases from V and 6 bases from J; bases unmatched to any gene: 11.